This T cell receptor beta chain came from a study of human T cells and chemical hapten exposure. V lost 6 bases to trimming and J lost 6 bases, with 9 bases between them. The germline gives CDR1 SGHAT, CDR2 FQNNGV. The CDR3 sequence is 11 residues long. The study's findings and limits: Patch test score was positively correlated with the counts of TCRs that had expanded at PT1. No alteration of TCRs above 1 in 1000 frequency was seen with DPC sensitization.

TCRdb re-called the RACE reads through MiXCR, storing one row per CDR3 protein. The table includes more than 85,000 distinct CDR3 sequences, 9% to 9.5% detected once. Time point specified: patch test 2, 6 weeks after DPC sensitization. Specified treatment: therapeutic diphenylcyclopropenone sensitization with weekly scalp DPC. This clonotype has just a few counts. The antigen is unknown. The chain recombines TRBV11-2 with TRBJ2-7; no clear D gene. The receptor was derived from a woman aged 40 to 50 with alopecia areata. Some clones in this sample may be carry-over from other donors' samples. Specimen: whole blood, collected in connection with sensitization to the hapten diphenylcyclopropenone (DPC). The chain's CDR3 is CASSPWTEQYF. For the CDR3, the DNA is TGTGCCAGCAGTCCGTGGACCGAGCAGTACTTC.